These T cell receptor beta chains were read from a single sample in a study of CD8+ T cells in alopecia areata. Profiling relied on immunoSEQ multiplex PCR, and the TCRdb table lists in-frame clones only, not all of them. Found here are approximately 13,000 clones, 50% to 60% of them singletons; the top ten hold roughly 3.5%. Sequenced: CD4+ Tregs sorted from blood. The source of these receptors is a human donor with alopecia areata. CDR3s include the opening cysteine and the closing phenylalanine or tryptophan. D genes are given only for firm matches. Expanded clones get a size class; other rows say once, few or many, or leave the size out.

v_call	clone_size	j_call	cdr3_length	d_call	cdr3_nt	cdr3_aa
TRBV5-6	-	TRBJ2-6	15	-	TGTGCCAGCAGCTTTGCAGGGCCTGGGGCCAACGTCCTGACTTTC	CASSFAGPGANVLTF
TRBV6-6	-	TRBJ2-7	15	TRBD1	TGTGCCAGCAGTTCCACAGGGGGCGCTTCGTACGAGCAGTACTTC	CASSSTGGASYEQYF
TRBV9	-	TRBJ2-4	16	-	TGTGCCAGCAGCGCGGGGAACAGGGTAGCCAAAAACATTCAGTACTTC	CASSAGNRVAKNIQYF
TRBV29-1	-	TRBJ2-1	15	TRBD2	TGCAGCGTTCCGTCCGGGACTAGAGTTCGTGGTGAGCAGTTCTTC	CSVPSGTRVRGEQFF
TRBV5-1	-	TRBJ2-4	20	TRBD2	TGCGCCAGCAGCTTGGTCGGTAGGCTAGCGGGAGGATTTGCCAAAAACATTCAGTACTTC	CASSLVGRLAGGFAKNIQYF
TRBV4-1	-	TRBJ1-2	15	-	TGCGCCAGCAGCCAAGTAGCAGGGAATAGCTATGGCTACACCTTC	CASSQVAGNSYGYTF
TRBV2	few	TRBJ2-2	15	TRBD2	TGTGCCAGCAGTGAAGCGGGAGGGGTCACCGGGGAGCTGTTTTTT	CASSEAGGVTGELFF
TRBV27	-	TRBJ1-4	13	-	TGTGCCAGCAGTTTACGGCGAAATGAAAAACTGTTTTTT	CASSLRRNEKLFF
TRBV7-3	-	TRBJ2-1	15	-	TGTGCCAGCAGCTTAAACTTGGGGGGTTTCAATGAGCAGTTCTTC	CASSLNLGGFNEQFF
TRBV5-6	-	TRBJ2-7	14	TRBD1	TGTGCCAGCAGCTTGACCGGACAGGGTTACGAGCAGTACTTC	CASSLTGQGYEQYF
TRBV9	-	TRBJ2-1	16	-	TGTGCCAGCAGCGTAGGGGGGAGTGGCTCCTACAATGAGCAGTTCTTC	CASSVGGSGSYNEQFF
TRBV5-1	-	TRBJ2-5	15	TRBD1	TGCGCCAGCAGCTTCGGACAGGGATCCCAAGAGACCCAGTACTTC	CASSFGQGSQETQYF
TRBV5-1	once	TRBJ2-5	14	TRBD2	TGCGCCAGCAGCCGATCACTAGCGGAAGAGACCCAGTACTTC	CASSRSLAEETQYF
TRBV28	-	TRBJ2-7	14	-	TGTGCCAGCAGTTTATACTATGACCCAAGGCGCCTACTATTC	CASSLYYDPRRLLF
TRBV28	few	TRBJ2-2	15	-	TGTGCCAGCGGTAAGCAGAGGGCCGGCACCGGGGAGCTGTTTTTT	CASGKQRAGTGELFF
TRBV13	-	TRBJ2-1	17	-	TGTGCCAGCAGCTTAGGCAAACTTGGCGGGCGGTACAATGAGCAGTTCTTC	CASSLGKLGGRYNEQFF
TRBV5-1	-	TRBJ2-7	16	TRBD2	TGCGCCAGCAGCTCGCTAATAGCGGGAGGTCCCTACGAGCAGTACTTC	CASSSLIAGGPYEQYF
TRBV27	once	TRBJ2-6	18	-	TGTGCCAGCAGTCCGCGCTCCTGGCTTGGCTCTGGGGCCAACGTCCTGACTTTC	CASSPRSWLGSGANVLTF
TRBV29-1	once	TRBJ2-3	15	-	TGCAGCGCCACGAAGGGGGGACCTAGCACAGATACGCAGTATTTT	CSATKGGPSTDTQYF
TRBV6-6	-	TRBJ1-2	12	TRBD1	TGTGCCAGCAGTTTTCCGGGACAGGGCTACACCTTC	CASSFPGQGYTF
TRBV15	once	TRBJ2-1	18	TRBD2	TGTGCCACCAGCAGAGAGAGCTGGGGGGGGAACCCCTACAATGAGCAGTTCTTC	CATSRESWGGNPYNEQFF
TRBV5-1	-	TRBJ2-7	19	TRBD2	TGCGCCAGCAGCTTTGACCGAGCCGGGACTAGCAACATCTTCTACGAGCAGTACTTC	CASSFDRAGTSNIFYEQYF
TRBV9	few	TRBJ1-1	14	-	TGTGCCAGCAGCGTAAGGGAACTGAACACTGAAGCTTTCTTT	CASSVRELNTEAFF
TRBV7-9	-	TRBJ2-7	16	-	TGTGCCAGCAGACAAGGCGGAACCCCCACCCCCTACGAGCAGTACTTC	CASRQGGTPTPYEQYF
TRBV5-1	-	TRBJ1-2	15	TRBD1	TGCGCCAGCAGCTTGGGGGCGGACAGGCCCTGGGGCTACACCTTC	CASSLGADRPWGYTF
TRBV7-2	-	TRBJ2-1	15	-	TGTGCCAGCAGCTTAGGAAGGGTTAGCCGGGGTGAGCAGTTCTTC	CASSLGRVSRGEQFF
TRBV6-5	-	TRBJ1-3	15	-	TGTGCCAGCAAGGGAGGAGGCCCGGGCCTAAACACCATATATTTT	CASKGGGPGLNTIYF
TRBV29-1	-	TRBJ2-2	14	TRBD2	TGCAGCGTCACGACTAGCGGGAATACCGGGGAGCTGTTTTTT	CSVTTSGNTGELFF
TRBV18	few	TRBJ1-2	16	-	TGTGCCAGCTCACCACAAGGGGGAACGGGGGAATATGGCTACACCTTC	CASSPQGGTGEYGYTF
TRBV6-1	-	TRBJ2-5	14	-	TGTGCCAGCAGTGAACTCTCCCTGGGGGGAACCCAGTACTTC	CASSELSLGGTQYF
TRBV7-2	-	TRBJ1-2	12	-	TGTGCCAGCAGCCAAGACAGATATGGCTACACCTTC	CASSQDRYGYTF
TRBV5-1	-	TRBJ2-7	15	-	TGCGCCAGCAGCCAGGTGCCAGGGGCGAACTACGAGCAGTACTTC	CASSQVPGANYEQYF
TRBV6-6	few	TRBJ2-1	14	TRBD1	TGTGCCAGCAGGGGCCGGACAGGGAGGAGTGAGCAGTTCTTC	CASRGRTGRSEQFF
TRBV5-1	-	TRBJ1-3	16	-	TGCGCCAGCAGCTTGATCTCAGCGAGCTCTGGAAACACCATATATTTT	CASSLISASSGNTIYF
TRBV19	-	TRBJ1-5	14	TRBD1	TGTGCCAGTAGTATGGGGACAGGGAGTGCGCCCCAGCATTTT	CASSMGTGSAPQHF
TRBV6-6	few	TRBJ2-7	15	TRBD2	TGTGCCAGCAGTAACCCTAGCGGGGGAACCTACGAGCAGTACTTC	CASSNPSGGTYEQYF
TRBV6-5	-	TRBJ2-1	16	TRBD2	TGTGCCAGCAGCTACCTTAGCGGGAGGGGGTACAATGAGCAGTTCTTC	CASSYLSGRGYNEQFF
TRBV5-1	once	TRBJ2-3	15	-	TGCGCCAGCAGCTTGACCGGGGCTAGCACAGATACGCAGTATTTT	CASSLTGASTDTQYF
TRBV19	few	TRBJ2-1	13	-	TGTGCCAGTAGTATTCACAGGAACAATGAGCAGTTCTTC	CASSIHRNNEQFF
TRBV7-9	few	TRBJ1-1	16	-	TGTGCCAGCAGCTTATTGGCGGTGGGTTATTTCGCTGAAGCTTTCTTT	CASSLLAVGYFAEAFF
TRBV12-5	-	TRBJ2-1	17	-	TGTGCTAGTGGTTTGGTACAGGGGGGAGGGACCTACAATGAGCAGTTCTTC	CASGLVQGGGTYNEQFF
TRBV15	few	TRBJ1-1	16	-	TGTGCCACCAGCAGATCTTGGAGGGGCGGTTCCACTGAAGCTTTCTTT	CATSRSWRGGSTEAFF
TRBV19	-	TRBJ2-2	15	-	TGTGCCAGTAGTAACGCCGTGACGAACACCGGGGAGCTGTTTTTT	CASSNAVTNTGELFF
TRBV27	-	TRBJ2-4	14	TRBD2	TGTGCCAGCAGCCTAGCGGGAGTGCGGCACATTCAGTACTTC	CASSLAGVRHIQYF
TRBV12-5	-	TRBJ2-1	16	TRBD2	TGTGCTAGTGGGTCCAGCGGGGGAGAGGGTTACAATGAGCAGTTCTTC	CASGSSGGEGYNEQFF
TRBV6-5	-	TRBJ1-2	14	-	TGTGCCAGCAGCCGACTGCGACTGGGCTATGGCTACACCTTC	CASSRLRLGYGYTF
TRBV30	-	TRBJ1-2	14	TRBD1	TGTGCCTGGTACACACAGGGGGCCGCGGCTGGCTACACCTTC	CAWYTQGAAAGYTF
TRBV30	-	TRBJ2-7	13	TRBD1	TGTGCCTGGAGTGTACCCAGGGGGCGGAAGCAGTACTTC	CAWSVPRGRKQYF